This T cell receptor (beta chain) originates from a study of T cells in Graves' hyperthyroidism and ophthalmopathy. This clonotype appeared a single time. Trimming at V came to 3 bases and at J to 9 bases, leaving 8 bases not matched to a gene. CDR1 GTSNPN and CDR2 SVGIG come from the germline V gene (reference sequence). The CDR3 is 14 amino acids. From RNA transcripts, TCR beta CDR3 regions were amplified. RT-PCR in the first round (using the HTBI primer set) targeted the TCR CDR3. Each CDR3 protein gets one entry after TCRdb re-called the multiplex PCR reads with MiXCR. Among 400,000 to 550,000 distinct CDR3 sequences listed, around 24% were seen once.

The receptor was isolated from a woman aged 25 to 39 with Graves' ophthalmopathy. The chain links TRBV30 to TRBJ1-6; 7 nucleotides line up with TRBD1. Sequencing was performed on blood. The chain's CDR3 is CAWSLDRTFSPLHF. CDR3 bases: TGTGCCTGGAGCCTGGACAGGACCTTTTCACCCCTCCACTTT.